These 28 T cell receptor beta chains were sequenced from one sample in a study of Ad26.COV2.S vaccination and SARS-CoV-2 variants. TCRdb keeps only in-frame clones here, not all; method: immunoSEQ multiplex PCR. The sample has approximately 150,000 clones, about nine tenths seen once; the top ten hold approximately 5%. Sequencing used peripheral blood, obtained after recovery from COVID-19. The receptors were sampled from a human donor who had recovered from COVID-19.

The rearrangement links TRBV4-3 to TRBJ2-7, with 7 bases matching TRBD2. CDR1 and CDR2 from the germline V gene are LGHNA and YSLEER. V lost 0 bases, J lost 0 bases, and 2 bases stayed unmatched. The CDR3 loop spans 15 amino acids. The DNA for the CDR3 is TGCGCCAGCAGCCAAGACGGCGGGAGCTCCTACGAGCAGTACTTC. Protein: CASSQDGGSSYEQYF.

V gene TRBV4-3 combines with J gene TRBJ2-7; D possibly uses TRBD1 or TRBD2 (5 bases each). This CDR3 has 15 residues. V lost 0 bases and J 2 bases, leaving 11 bases between the germline ends. Germline V CDR1 and CDR2: LGHNA, YSLEER. The CDR3 sequence is CASSQEDPGPYEQYF. DNA of the CDR3: TGCGCCAGCAGCCAAGAGGATCCGGGGCCCTACGAGCAGTACTTC.

This rearrangement joins TRBV6-2 or TRBV6-3 to TRBJ1-2, with 7 positions matching TRBD1. Per the germline V gene, CDR1 is MNHEY and CDR2 is SVGEGT. CDR3 length equals 15 residues. With 2 bases clipped from V and 7 bases from J, the junction kept 10 bases outside the gene matches. This CDR3 is CASSYITTGTLGYTF. CDR3 in DNA: TGTGCCAGCAGTTACATTACGACAGGGACTCTTGGCTACACCTTC.

The V gene is TRBV3-1 (or the pseudogene TRBV3-2), the J gene TRBJ1-1, with D possibly matching TRBD1 (6 bases). Germline CDR1 reads LGHDT; CDR2 reads YNNKEL (reference sequence). Trimming shortened V by 0 bases and J by 2 bases, and 19 bases separated the two germline ends. The CDR3 is 18 amino acids. The CDR3 DNA reads TGTGCCAGCAGCCAAGATCCAGGGGCAGAGATTATTAACACTGAAGCTTTCTTT. Protein product: CASSQDPGAEIINTEAFF.

The chain couples TRBV30 to TRBJ2-5; TRBD2 agrees at 10 bases. J gave up 1 base and V 2 bases, and 4 bases lay outside the gene matches. Germline V gene lookup returns CDR1 GTSNPN and CDR2 SVGIG (reference sequence). The CDR3 runs 15 residues. CDR3 in amino acids: CAWSTSGAPQETQYF. DNA for the CDR3: TGTGCCTGGAGTACTAGCGGGGCGCCCCAAGAGACCCAGTACTTC.

The chain links TRBV18 to TRBJ2-3, with D possibly matching TRBD2 (7 bases). The germline CDR1 and CDR2 sequences are KGHSH and LQKENI. The CDR3 contains 15 residues. Trimming removed 3 bases at V and 3 bases at J, with 13 bases between. Here the CDR3 DNA reads TGTGCCAGCTCACCGGGCGGGGGCGGAACAGATACGCAGTATTTT. Translation gives CASSPGGGGTDTQYF.

A note on this clone: Other nucleotide sequences in the sample specify the same CDR3. This chain links TRBV6-5 with TRBJ1-5, with D possibly matching TRBD1 (5 bases). CDR1 is MNHEY, CDR2 SVGAGI, per germline. This CDR3 spans 15 amino acids. With 0 bases removed from V and 3 bases from J, the gap between germline ends came to 9 bases. The CDR3 spells CASSYSRGLNQPQHF. The DNA of the CDR3 is TGTGCCAGCAGTTACTCGAGGGGTCTCAATCAGCCCCAGCATTTT.

The V gene is TRBV28, the J gene TRBJ1-2, with 7 bases fitting TRBD1. Germline loops: CDR1 MDHEN, CDR2 SYDVKM. The J segment lost 4 bases and the V segment lost 6 bases, leaving 11 bases of the junction unmatched. The CDR3 length is 15 residues. As DNA, the CDR3 is TGTGCCAGCAGCTGGGCAGGGGGGGAAGGCTATGGCTACACCTTC. Protein: CASSWAGGEGYGYTF.

The J gene is TRBJ2-5, the V gene TRBV6-5, with D possibly matching TRBD1 (6 bases). Looked up from germline, CDR1 is MNHEY and CDR2 is SVGAGI. V was shortened by 4 bases and J by 11 bases, with 11 bases between the two germline ends. The CDR3 covers 11 residues. CDR3 DNA sequence: TGTGCCAGCAGTTCAGCGCAGGGGCAGTACTTC. Amino acid sequence: CASSSAQGQYF.

The chain joins TRBV29-1 to TRBJ1-1; a possible D gene is TRBD1 (5 bases). This CDR3 is 13 amino acids long. V lost 7 bases, J lost 4 bases, and 16 bases lay in between. The germline CDR1 and CDR2 sequences are SQVTM and ANQGSEA. CDR3 residues: CSGALGRGTEAFF. The CDR3 DNA sequence: TGCAGCGGCGCCTTGGGGCGGGGCACTGAAGCTTTCTTT.

The chain combines TRBV7-6 with TRBJ1-1, with 11 nucleotides matching TRBD1. This CDR3 has 16 amino acids. V gave up 4 bases and J gave up 1 base; unmatched junction bases: 5. Germline CDR1 and CDR2: SGHVS and FNYEAQ. CDR3 loop: CASSSRDRGTNTEAFF. CDR3 nucleotide sequence: TGTGCCAGCAGCTCCCGGGACAGGGGGACGAACACTGAAGCTTTCTTT. The full variable domain, its missing parts supplied by reference TRBV7-6 and TRBJ1-1, is GAGVSQSPRYKVTKRGQDVALRCDPISGHVSLYWYRQALGQGPEFLTYFNYEAQQDKSGLPNDRFSAERPEGSISTLTIQRTEQRDSAMYRCASSSRDRGTNTEAFFGQGTRLTVV.

The chain employs TRBV15 and TRBJ2-1; D possibly uses TRBD1 or TRBD2 (5 bases each). CDR3 length: 14 amino acids. V was clipped by 1 base and J by 6 bases, with 10 bases between them. The germline V gene encodes CDR1 LNHNV and CDR2 YYDKDF (reference sequence). CDR3 protein: CATSRVMRGNEQFF. CDR3 nucleotide sequence: TGTGCCACCAGCAGAGTTATGAGGGGCAATGAGCAGTTCTTC.

This sequence joins TRBV7-9 and TRBJ1-3, with TRBD1 as a possible D gene (5 bases). The CDR3 loop spans 17 amino acids. V lost 5 bases, J lost 0 bases, and 17 bases lay in between. The V gene's germline CDR1 is SEHNR and CDR2 FQNEAQ (reference sequence). The CDR3 DNA follows: TGTGCCAGCAGCACCATGGACATAGGGATCTCTGGAAACACCATATATTTT. This sequence encodes CASSTMDIGISGNTIYF. The full variable domain, completed using reference TRBV7-9 and TRBJ1-3, is DTGVSQNPRHKITKRGQNVTFRCDPISEHNRLYWYRQTLGQGPEFLTYFQNEAQLEKSRLLSDRFSAERPKGSFSTLEIQRTEQGDSAMYLCASSTMDIGISGNTIYFGEGSWLTVV.

The chain links TRBV18 to TRBJ2-7, with D possibly matching TRBD1 (5 bases). CDR3 size: 14 residues. Germline loops: CDR1 KGHSH, CDR2 LQKENI. With 1 base removed from V and 5 bases from J, the gap between germline ends came to 12 bases. The CDR3 coding sequence is TGTGCCAGCTCACCACGAACAGGTGAGCACGAGCAGTACTTC. It codes for CASSPRTGEHEQYF.

This chain connects TRBV7-2 to TRBJ2-7; D uncertain. Germline V gene sequence: CDR1 SGHTA, CDR2 FQGNSA. Trimming shortened V by 5 bases and J by 4 bases, and 9 bases separated the two germline ends. The length of the CDR3 is 12 residues. The CDR3 DNA reads as TGTGCCAGCAGCCCCCCCGGGTACGAGCAGTACTTC. The encoded protein is CASSPPGYEQYF.

This chain links TRBV5-8 with TRBJ2-7, with a possible D match to TRBD1 (8 bases). Between the trimmed V and J ends, which lost 0 bases and 1 base, there was a span of 14 bases. CDR1 SGHTS and CDR2 YDEGEE come from the germline V gene. There are 16 residues in the CDR3. DNA for the CDR3: TGTGCCAGCAGCTTGGCCGGACAGGGAGGGTCCTACGAGCAGTACTTC. Translating gives CASSLAGQGGSYEQYF.

This rearrangement joins TRBV4-1 to TRBJ1-2; perhaps TRBD1 as D (5 bases). The V end was cut by 4 bases, the J end by 4 bases, with 19 bases between. Germline V lookup: CDR1 MGHRA, CDR2 YSYEKL. The CDR3 has 16 amino acids. The CDR3 DNA reads TGCGCCAGCAGCCCCTCGATGGGGTCAGGGATCTATGGCTACACCTTC. Its protein product is CASSPSMGSGIYGYTF.

The gene calls are TRBV5-6 and TRBJ1-5; no definite D call. This CDR3 has 15 residues. The germline V gene has CDR1 SGHDT and CDR2 YYEEEE. Trimming shortened V by 4 bases and J by 0 bases, and 11 bases separated the two germline ends. The CDR3 DNA is TGTGCCAGCAGCCGAACAGCAGATAGCAATCAGCCCCAGCATTTT. This codes for CASSRTADSNQPQHF. Based on the CDR3 plus reference TRBV5-6 and TRBJ1-5, the full variable domain is DAGVTQSPTHLIKTRGQQVTLRCSPKSGHDTVSWYQQALGQGPQFIFQYYEEEERQRGNFPDRFSGHQFPNYSSELNVNALLLGDSALYLCASSRTADSNQPQHFGDGTRLSIL.

The chain has TRBV19 and TRBJ2-7; D is possibly TRBD1 or TRBD2 (5 bases each). Germline V lookup: CDR1 LNHDA, CDR2 SQIVND (reference sequence). CDR3 size: 14 residues. Trimming stripped 3 bases from V and 3 bases from J, with 12 bases between. CDR3 region: CASSISGPDYEQYF. The CDR3 nucleotides read TGTGCCAGTAGTATTTCGGGACCGGACTACGAGCAGTACTTC.

The J gene is TRBJ1-1, the V gene TRBV28; 7 bases map to TRBD1. Germline CDR1 reads MDHEN; CDR2 reads SYDVKM. V lost 5 bases and J lost 4; bases outside the gene matches: 10. CDR3 length: 15 amino acids. CDR3 in amino acids: CASSPTGPGRTEAFF. DNA of the CDR3: TGTGCCAGCAGTCCGACAGGGCCCGGACGCACTGAAGCTTTCTTT. Based on the CDR3 plus reference TRBV28 and TRBJ1-1, the full variable domain is DVKVTQSSRYLVKRTGEKVFLECVQDMDHENMFWYRQDPGLGLRLIYFSYDVKMKEKGDIPEGYSVSREKKERFSLILESASTNQTSMYLCASSPTGPGRTEAFFGQGTRLTVV.

The rearrangement uses TRBV30 and TRBJ2-7, with D possibly TRBD1 on 6 matching bases. The CDR3 is made up of 13 amino acids. V was cut by 2 bases and J by 2 bases, with 10 bases left in between. Germline V gives CDR1 GTSNPN, CDR2 SVGIG (reference sequence). In DNA, the CDR3 is TGTGCCTGGAGTAAAGGACAGACCTACGAGCAGTACTTC. Encoded protein: CAWSKGQTYEQYF. Full variable domain (outside the CDR3, taken from reference TRBV30 and TRBJ2-7): SQTIHQWPATLVQPVGSPLSLECTVEGTSNPNLYWYRQAAGRGLQLLFYSVGIGQISSEVPQNLSASRPQDRQFILSSKKLLLSDSGFYLCAWSKGQTYEQYFGPGTRLTVT.

V gene TRBV5-5 combines with J gene TRBJ1-2; 8 bases align to TRBD1. The CDR3 is 18 amino acids. The J segment lost 4 bases and the V segment lost 4 bases, leaving 18 bases of the junction unmatched. Germline CDR1 and CDR2: SGHKS and YYEKEE (reference sequence). CDR3: CASSQNFRTGLDGYGYTF. The CDR3 DNA is TGTGCCAGCAGCCAGAATTTCAGGACAGGGTTGGATGGCTATGGCTACACCTTC.

V and J are TRBV7-6 and TRBJ2-7; 8 nucleotides match TRBD1. The CDR3 spans 15 residues. Per the germline V gene, CDR1 is SGHVS and CDR2 is FNYEAQ. J gave up 5 bases and V 5 bases, and 11 bases lay outside the gene matches. This CDR3 is CASSASLGQGHEQYF. DNA of the CDR3: TGTGCCAGCAGCGCCAGCCTAGGACAGGGCCACGAGCAGTACTTC. The entire variable domain, with the rest obtained from reference TRBV7-6 and TRBJ2-7, is as follows: GAGVSQSPRYKVTKRGQDVALRCDPISGHVSLYWYRQALGQGPEFLTYFNYEAQQDKSGLPNDRFSAERPEGSISTLTIQRTEQRDSAMYRCASSASLGQGHEQYFGPGTRLTVT.

This chain connects TRBV27 to TRBJ2-3, with D unclear. Trimming removed 3 bases at V and 1 base at J, with 11 bases between. Germline values: CDR1 MNHEY, CDR2 SMNVEV (reference sequence). This CDR3 has 15 residues. The CDR3 here is CASSLSPQGTDTQYF. The CDR3 nucleotides read TGTGCCAGCAGTTTGTCCCCCCAGGGCACAGATACGCAGTATTTT.

This rearrangement joins TRBV11-3 to TRBJ2-2; D is uncertain. The CDR3 consists of 15 residues. With 2 bases removed from V and 6 bases from J, the gap between germline ends came to 13 bases. Germline CDR1 reads SGHNT; CDR2 reads YENEEA. The chain's CDR3 is CASSLIGYGAGELFF. The CDR3 DNA reads as TGTGCCAGCAGCTTAATCGGATATGGAGCCGGGGAGCTGTTTTTT. Based on the CDR3 plus reference TRBV11-3 and TRBJ2-2, the full variable domain is EAGVVQSPRYKIIEKKQPVAFWCNPISGHNTLYWYLQNLGQGPELLIRYENEEAVDDSQLPKDRFSAERLKGVDSTLKIQPAELGDSAVYLCASSLIGYGAGELFFGEGSRLTVL.

V and J are TRBV30 and TRBJ1-4; 8 nucleotides align to TRBD1. V shed 0 bases, J shed 8 bases, and the junction held 8 bases outside the gene matches. This CDR3 spans 15 amino acids. CDR1 and CDR2 from the germline V gene are GTSNPN and SVGIG (reference sequence). Written as DNA, the CDR3 is TGTGCCTGGAGTGTAGGGTCAGGGGGCAGGGAAAAACTGTTTTTT. It yields the protein CAWSVGSGGREKLFF.

V gene TRBV7-2 combines with J gene TRBJ1-2; unclear D gene. The CDR3 has 12 residues. V lost 8 bases, J lost 4 bases, and 11 bases lay in between. CDR1 and CDR2 (germline): SGHTA, FQGNSA. CDR3: CASGERSYGYTF. CDR3 sequence (DNA): TGTGCCAGCGGTGAGCGCAGCTATGGCTACACCTTC.

This rearrangement joins TRBV10-1 to TRBJ2-5; TRBD1 matches at 7 bases. The trim removed 3 bases at V and 5 bases at J, leaving 3 bases unmatched. The CDR3 is 13 amino acids. Germline CDR1 reads WNHNN; CDR2 reads SYGVQD (reference sequence). The CDR3 DNA follows: TGCGCCAGCAGTGACCAACAGGGGGAGACCCAGTACTTC. It is translated as CASSDQQGETQYF.